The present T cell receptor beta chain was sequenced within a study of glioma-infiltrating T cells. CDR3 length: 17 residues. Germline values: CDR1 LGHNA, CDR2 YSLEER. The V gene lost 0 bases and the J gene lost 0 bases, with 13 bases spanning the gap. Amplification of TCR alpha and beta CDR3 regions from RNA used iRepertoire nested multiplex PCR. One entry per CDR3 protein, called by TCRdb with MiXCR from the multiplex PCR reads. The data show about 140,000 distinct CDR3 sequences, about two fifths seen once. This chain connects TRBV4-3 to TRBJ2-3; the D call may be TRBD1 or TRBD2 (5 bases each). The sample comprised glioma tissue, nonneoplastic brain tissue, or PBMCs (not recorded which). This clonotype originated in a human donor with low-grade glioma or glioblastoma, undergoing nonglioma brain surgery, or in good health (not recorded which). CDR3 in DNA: TGCGCCAGCAGCCAAGATTGGCAGGGAGCTAGCACAGATACGCAGTATTTT. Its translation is CASSQDWQGASTDTQYF.